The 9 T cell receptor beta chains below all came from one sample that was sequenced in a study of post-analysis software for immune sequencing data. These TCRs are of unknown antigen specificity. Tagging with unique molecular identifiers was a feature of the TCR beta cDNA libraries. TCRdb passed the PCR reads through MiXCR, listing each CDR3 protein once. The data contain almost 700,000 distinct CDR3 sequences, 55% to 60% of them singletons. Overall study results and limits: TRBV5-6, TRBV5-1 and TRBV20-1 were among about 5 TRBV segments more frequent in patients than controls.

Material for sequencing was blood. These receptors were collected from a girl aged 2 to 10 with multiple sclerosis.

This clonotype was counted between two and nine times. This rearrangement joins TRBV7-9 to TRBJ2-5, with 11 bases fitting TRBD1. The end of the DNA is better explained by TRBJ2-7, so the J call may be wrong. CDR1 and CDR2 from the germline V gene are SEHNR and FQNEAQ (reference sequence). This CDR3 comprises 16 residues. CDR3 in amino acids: CASSLSGTGGSYEQYF. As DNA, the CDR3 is TGTGCCAGCAGCTTATCCGGGACAGGGGGTAGCTACGAGCAGTACTTC.

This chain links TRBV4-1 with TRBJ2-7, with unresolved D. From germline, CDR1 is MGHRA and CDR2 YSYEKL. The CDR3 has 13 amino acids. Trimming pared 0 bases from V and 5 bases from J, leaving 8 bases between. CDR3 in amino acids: CASSQDHGHEQYF. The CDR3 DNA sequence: TGCGCCAGCAGCCAAGATCACGGGCACGAGCAGTACTTC.

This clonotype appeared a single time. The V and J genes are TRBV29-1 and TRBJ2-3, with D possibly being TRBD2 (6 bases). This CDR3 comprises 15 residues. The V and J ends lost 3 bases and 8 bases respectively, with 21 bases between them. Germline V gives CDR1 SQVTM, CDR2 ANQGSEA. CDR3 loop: CSVDTGGNPYGTQYF. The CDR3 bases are TGCAGCGTTGATACCGGGGGAAACCCCTACGGTACGCAGTATTTT.

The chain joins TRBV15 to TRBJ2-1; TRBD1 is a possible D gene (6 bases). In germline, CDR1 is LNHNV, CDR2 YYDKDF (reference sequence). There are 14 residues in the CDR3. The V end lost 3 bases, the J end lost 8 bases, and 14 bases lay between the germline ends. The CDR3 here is CATSRPTGRDEQFF. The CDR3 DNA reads TGTGCCACCAGCAGGCCGACAGGCCGCGATGAGCAGTTCTTC. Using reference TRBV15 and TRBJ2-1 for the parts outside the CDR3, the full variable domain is DAMVIQNPRYQVTQFGKPVTLSCSQTLNHNVMYWYQQKSSQAPKLLFHYYDKDFNNEADTPDNFQSRRPNTSFCFLDIRSPGLGDTAMYLCATSRPTGRDEQFFGPGTRLTVL.

The DNA for the CDR3 is TGTGCCAGCAGACAGACTCGTTATGGCTACACCTTC. It specifies CASRQTRYGYTF. This chain links TRBV12-3 or TRBV12-4 with TRBJ1-2; D remains ambiguous. The V end was cut by 6 bases, the J end by 5 bases, with 10 bases between. The CDR3 has 12 amino acids.

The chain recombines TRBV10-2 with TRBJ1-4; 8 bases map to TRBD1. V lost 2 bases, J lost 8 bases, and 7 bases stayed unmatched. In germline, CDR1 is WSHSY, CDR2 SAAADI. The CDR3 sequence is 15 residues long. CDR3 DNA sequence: TGCGCCAGCAGTGAGGCTGGGACAGGTGGGGAAAAACTGTTTTTT. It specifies CASSEAGTGGEKLFF.

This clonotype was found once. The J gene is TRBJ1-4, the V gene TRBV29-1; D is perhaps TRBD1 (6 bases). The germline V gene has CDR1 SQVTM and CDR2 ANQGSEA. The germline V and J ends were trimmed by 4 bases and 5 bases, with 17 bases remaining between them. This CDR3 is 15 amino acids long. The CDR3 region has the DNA TGCAGCGTTGGTCGACAGGACGGGGGAAATGAAAAACTGTTTTTT. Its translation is CSVGRQDGGNEKLFF.

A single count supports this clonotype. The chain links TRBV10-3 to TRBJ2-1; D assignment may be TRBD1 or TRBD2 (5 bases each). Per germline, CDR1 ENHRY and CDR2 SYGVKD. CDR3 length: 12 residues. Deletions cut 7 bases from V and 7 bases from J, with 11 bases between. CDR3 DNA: TGTGCCATCACGACAGAGGGAAATGAGCAGTTCTTC. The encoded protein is CAITTEGNEQFF.

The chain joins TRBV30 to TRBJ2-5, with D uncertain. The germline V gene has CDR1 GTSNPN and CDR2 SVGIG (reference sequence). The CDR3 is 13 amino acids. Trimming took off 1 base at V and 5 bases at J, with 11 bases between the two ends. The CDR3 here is CAWSGIRMETQYF. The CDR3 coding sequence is TGTGCCTGGAGTGGGATTCGAATGGAGACCCAGTACTTC.